Sequencing of this T cell receptor (beta chain) was carried out in a study of CD8 T cells in ankylosing spondylitis. Broader study findings: One TCR beta motif, made up of 7 or 8 highly homologous variants, appeared characteristic of ankylosing spondylitis blood.

This clonotype was seen at least ten times. The antigen is not known. Libraries for TCR beta were made by quantitative 5'-RACE with molecular barcodes. TCRdb recomputed calls from the 5' RACE reads with MiXCR, one row per CDR3 protein. This table has roughly 490,000 distinct CDR3 sequences, approximately 5% appearing once. The receptor was isolated from a male donor with ankylosing spondylitis. The sample comprised blood, either unsorted or a sorted T cell fraction (not recorded which).

The CDR3: CASSQRLAGVIDEQFF. In nucleotides, the CDR3 is TGCGCCAGCAGCCAACGACTAGCGGGGGTTATCGATGAGCAGTTCTTC. V is TRBV4-3 and J is TRBJ2-1; TRBD2 matches at 12 bases. The CDR3 sequence is 16 residues long. The ends lost 2 bases at V and 8 bases at J; junction bases unmatched: 7. Per germline, CDR1 LGHNA and CDR2 YSLEER.